Below, 3 T cell receptor beta chains from the same sample are listed, as sequenced in a study of shared clonotypes between healthy human individuals. Naive CD8 cells were CD45RO-negative, positively selected for CCR7, excluding terminally differentiated effector memory CD45RA+ cells. Profiled with immunoSEQ multiplex PCR; TCRdb holds only in-frame clones, not every one. The table records approximately 1.9 million clones, just under 95% of them present only once. Sequencing used naive CD8+ T cells from PBMCs. The receptors originated from a man younger than 35 in good health. Some clones in this sample may be carry-over from other donors' samples.

This chain uses TRBV4-2 with TRBJ1-1; TRBD1 matches 7 bases. Germline V gene lookup returns CDR1 LGHNA and CDR2 YNFKEQ. The CDR3 contains 18 residues. V gave up 4 bases and J gave up 0 bases; unmatched junction bases: 14. The CDR3 bases are TGTGCCAGCAGCCCCCGGGACAGTGGGGAGGGGATGAACACTGAAGCTTTCTTT. Amino acids: CASSPRDSGEGMNTEAFF.

This clone appeared once. This rearrangement joins TRBV4-1 to TRBJ2-7, with TRBD2 as a possible D gene (6 bases). This CDR3 spans 16 amino acids. The V gene's germline CDR1 is MGHRA and CDR2 YSYEKL. The V end was cut by 1 base, the J end by 5 bases, with 18 bases between. The CDR3: CASSQAPGLKTHEQYF. In DNA form, the CDR3 reads TGCGCCAGCAGCCAAGCCCCGGGACTCAAAACCCACGAGCAGTACTTC.

This clone was observed a few times. The CDR3 here is CASSHPTDRGETGELFF. CDR3 nucleotides: TGTGCCAGCAGCCATCCCACGGACAGGGGCGAAACCGGGGAGCTGTTTTTT. The chain recombines TRBV9 with TRBJ2-2, with 9 bases identical to TRBD1. From germline, CDR1 is SGDLS and CDR2 YYNGEE. Trimming took 4 bases from V and 5 from J; bases not matched to a gene: 12. CDR3 length: 17 residues.